Below are 30 T cell receptor beta chains sequenced from a single sample in a study of OX40 agonist ivuxolimab in advanced cancers. The data were produced by immunoSEQ multiplex PCR, yet TCRdb's version contains in-frame clones alone and is incomplete. This sample yields about 93,000 clones, of which 92% are seen a single time; around 0.51% belongs to the top ten. Sample: CD4+ or CD8+ T cells sorted from blood, taken in a trial of the OX40 agonist ivuxolimab. These receptors all come from an adult with an advanced solid tumor such as melanoma, head and neck, liver or kidney cancer.

The V and J genes are TRBV19 and TRBJ2-5; 10 bases fit TRBD1. The CDR3 consists of 14 residues. With 5 bases clipped from V and 4 bases from J, the junction kept 4 bases outside the gene matches. The germline V gene has CDR1 LNHDA and CDR2 SQIVND (reference sequence). DNA for the CDR3: TGTGCCAGTAGTGAGACAGGGGGCGCAGAGACCCAGTACTTC. The encoded protein is CASSETGGAETQYF. Filled out from reference TRBV19 and TRBJ2-5, the complete variable domain reads DGGITQSPKYLFRKEGQNVTLSCEQNLNHDAMYWYRQDPGQGLRLIYYSQIVNDFQKGDIAEGYSVSREKKESFPLTVTSAQKNPTAFYLCASSETGGAETQYFGPGTRLLVL.

J is TRBJ2-7 and V is TRBV7-6; the D gene is possibly TRBD2 (6 bases). The CDR3 covers 13 residues. Trimming removed 5 bases at V and 9 bases at J, with 17 bases between. CDR1 SGHVS and CDR2 FNYEAQ come from the germline V gene. Here the CDR3 reads CASSPSLQGGQYF. CDR3 DNA sequence: TGTGCCAGCAGCCCCAGCCTTCAGGGAGGGCAGTACTTC.

The rearrangement links TRBV27 to TRBJ1-2; D gene uncertain. This CDR3 comprises 13 residues. Trimming cost V 3 bases and J 4 bases, with 9 bases left between them. Germline V gene data show CDR1 as MNHEY and CDR2 as SMNVEV (reference sequence). In DNA form, the CDR3 reads TGTGCCAGCAGTTTGAGGGAGGGCTATGGCTACACCTTC. It translates to CASSLREGYGYTF.

The chain couples TRBV7-9 to TRBJ2-5; no definite D call. The ends were cut back, 5 bases at V and 5 bases at J, with 6 bases in the middle. The germline CDR1 and CDR2 sequences are SEHNR and FQNEAQ (reference sequence). The CDR3 is 11 residues long. The CDR3 sequence is CASSPTETQYF. The CDR3 coding sequence is TGTGCCAGCAGCCCCACCGAGACCCAGTACTTC.

This clone occurred a few times. The chain joins TRBV6-5 to TRBJ1-5, with 8 bases identical to TRBD1. There are 13 residues in the CDR3. Germline trimming cut 8 bases from V and 7 bases from J; bases unmatched to any gene: 7. CDR1 is MNHEY, CDR2 SVGAGI, per germline. The DNA of the CDR3 is TGTGCCAGCGCCAGGACAGGGCGCCAGCCCCAGCATTTT. It yields the protein CASARTGRQPQHF.

This clone came up once. The chain links TRBV20-1 to TRBJ2-7, with D hard to call. In germline, CDR1 is DFQATT, CDR2 SNEGSKA (reference sequence). The CDR3 is 11 amino acids. Trimming pared 6 bases from V and 2 bases from J, leaving 8 bases between. The CDR3 reads CSALGTYEQYF. The CDR3, as DNA: TGCAGTGCACTGGGCACCTACGAGCAGTACTTC.

This chain connects TRBV7-8 to TRBJ1-2; D gene ambiguous. The CDR3 is made up of 14 amino acids. Between the trimmed V and J ends, which lost 2 bases and 5 bases, there was a span of 12 bases. CDR1 is SGHVS and CDR2 is FQNEAQ in the germline V gene. The CDR3 bases are TGTGCCAGCAGCTTAAGTTCGCCAGAATATGGCTACACCTTC. It is translated as CASSLSSPEYGYTF.

The V gene is TRBV19, the J gene TRBJ2-3; 7 bases map to TRBD1. The ends lost 6 bases at V and 4 bases at J; junction bases unmatched: 4. Per the germline V gene, CDR1 is LNHDA and CDR2 is SQIVND (reference sequence). The CDR3 is 13 amino acids. The CDR3 region is CASSIQGADTQYF. In nucleotides, the CDR3 is TGTGCCAGTAGCATCCAGGGGGCAGATACGCAGTATTTT. The full variable domain, in which reference TRBV19 and TRBJ2-3 provide the parts outside the CDR3, is DGGITQSPKYLFRKEGQNVTLSCEQNLNHDAMYWYRQDPGQGLRLIYYSQIVNDFQKGDIAEGYSVSREKKESFPLTVTSAQKNPTAFYLCASSIQGADTQYFGPGTRLTVL.

CDR3 region: CASSVIYEQYF. DNA of the CDR3: TGTGCCAGCAGTGTAATCTACGAGCAGTACTTC. The chain carries TRBV6-1 and TRBJ2-7; unclear D gene. The CDR3 runs to 11 residues. Trimming removed 4 bases at V and 3 bases at J, with 4 bases between. Germline assignment: CDR1 MNHNS and CDR2 SASEGT.

The sample holds one count of this clone. The rearrangement links TRBV4-2 to TRBJ2-2; 15 positions match TRBD2. The CDR3 is 18 residues long. Germline lookup yields CDR1 LGHNA and CDR2 YNFKEQ. Germline trimming cut 3 bases from V and 0 bases from J; bases unmatched to any gene: 2. DNA of the CDR3: TGTGCCAGCAGCCATGGGACTAGCGGGGGGTCGAACACCGGGGAGCTGTTTTTT. Translating gives CASSHGTSGGSNTGELFF.

The table lists this clone with a count of one. This chain links TRBV6-5 with TRBJ2-3, with 10 bases identical to TRBD2. Germline values: CDR1 MNHEY, CDR2 SVGAGI. The CDR3 totals 16 residues. Trimming removed 3 bases from V and 2 bases from J; junction bases left unmatched: 5. CDR3 in amino acids: CASSYSGLADTDTQYF. The CDR3 DNA is TGTGCCAGCAGTTATTCTGGACTAGCGGACACAGATACGCAGTATTTT.

This clone was detected only a few times. The chain carries TRBV6-5 and TRBJ1-5; D is uncertain. The germline gives CDR1 MNHEY, CDR2 SVGAGI. The length of the CDR3 is 15 residues. V lost 0 bases and J 2 bases, leaving 8 bases between the germline ends. This CDR3 is CASSYSWEGNQPQHF. CDR3 nucleotides: TGTGCCAGCAGTTACTCCTGGGAAGGCAATCAGCCCCAGCATTTT.

The rearrangement joins TRBV7-9 to TRBJ2-7, with 10 bases identical to TRBD1. From germline, CDR1 is SEHNR and CDR2 FQNEAQ (reference sequence). CDR3 length: 17 residues. Trimming removed 1 base from V and 4 bases from J; junction bases left unmatched: 10. The CDR3 bases are TGTGCCAGCAGCTTAGACCCTCCGCGACAGGGGGCGTACGAGCAGTACTTC. It yields the protein CASSLDPPRQGAYEQYF.

The chain has TRBV6-1 and TRBJ1-1, with D maybe TRBD1 (5 bases). The V gene's germline CDR1 is MNHNS and CDR2 SASEGT. The V end was cut by 5 bases, the J end by 3 bases, with 7 bases between. The CDR3 extends over 12 amino acids. CDR3 loop: CASSTGDTEAFF. The CDR3 DNA sequence: TGTGCCAGCAGTACAGGAGACACTGAAGCTTTCTTT.

The chain combines TRBV10-2 with TRBJ2-5; TRBD2 aligns across 7 bases. The germline gives CDR1 WSHSY, CDR2 SAAADI. J gave up 5 bases and V 5 bases, and 11 bases lay outside the gene matches. The CDR3 is made up of 15 amino acids. CDR3 residues: CASSRGLAGGETQYF. The CDR3 DNA is TGCGCCAGCAGTCGAGGGCTAGCCGGGGGGGAGACCCAGTACTTC.

The V and J genes are TRBV7-3 and TRBJ1-1; no definite D call. The CDR3 consists of 13 residues. Germline V gene lookup returns CDR1 SGHTA and CDR2 FQGTGA. The V end was cut by 2 bases, the J end by 1 base, with 5 bases between. The CDR3 loop is CASSLQENTEAFF. The CDR3 coding sequence is TGTGCCAGCAGCTTACAGGAGAACACTGAAGCTTTCTTT.

The chain recombines TRBV30 with TRBJ2-3; 7 bases are shared with TRBD2. There are 15 residues in the CDR3. V shed 2 bases and J 2 bases; nucleotides not matched to a gene: 7. Germline V gene data show CDR1 as GTSNPN and CDR2 as SVGIG (reference sequence). The CDR3 nucleotides read TGTGCCTGGAGTACGCCTAGCGGTGTCACAGATACGCAGTATTTT. Translating gives CAWSTPSGVTDTQYF.

The CDR3 DNA follows: TGTGCCAGCGTCCGGGCGGAGGCGAACACTGAAGCTTTCTTT. Protein sequence: CASVRAEANTEAFF. The V call is TRBV19, the J call TRBJ1-1, with D uncertain. CDR3 size: 14 residues. Trimming cost V 9 bases and J 1 base, with 15 bases left between them. Germline CDR1 is LNHDA and CDR2 is SQIVND (reference sequence).

In this sample, this clone turned up a few times. The rearrangement links TRBV7-9 to TRBJ2-7; D possibly matches TRBD1 or TRBD2 (5 bases each). There are 15 residues in the CDR3. Germline V gives CDR1 SEHNR, CDR2 FQNEAQ (reference sequence). Trimming took 4 bases from V and 2 from J, leaving 15 bases between them. The CDR3 spells CASSSGKGKTYEQYF. The DNA of the CDR3 is TGTGCCAGCAGCTCCGGGAAGGGGAAAACCTACGAGCAGTACTTC.

The chain joins TRBV19 to TRBJ1-2, with D uncertain. Germline assignment: CDR1 LNHDA and CDR2 SQIVND (reference sequence). V lost 1 base and J 8 bases, leaving 8 bases between the germline ends. The CDR3 runs 12 residues. Here the CDR3 reads CASSIAALGYTF. CDR3 DNA sequence: TGTGCCAGTAGTATAGCGGCTTTAGGCTACACCTTC. The full variable domain, in which reference TRBV19 and TRBJ1-2 provide the parts outside the CDR3, is DGGITQSPKYLFRKEGQNVTLSCEQNLNHDAMYWYRQDPGQGLRLIYYSQIVNDFQKGDIAEGYSVSREKKESFPLTVTSAQKNPTAFYLCASSIAALGYTFGSGTRLTVV.

The V and J genes are TRBV5-4 and TRBJ2-2; a weak D match, TRBD2 (6 bases). CDR1 is SGHNT, CDR2 YYREEE, per germline (reference sequence). The CDR3 sequence is 14 residues long. V lost 4 bases to trimming and J lost 1 base, with 8 bases between them. Here the CDR3 reads CASSPGGNTGELFF. The CDR3 DNA reads TGTGCCAGCAGCCCCGGGGGGAACACCGGGGAGCTGTTTTTT.

This clone was found once. The gene calls are TRBV9 and TRBJ2-1, with TRBD1 identical over 9 bases. The CDR3 runs to 16 residues. J was trimmed by 5 bases and V by 4 bases; bases with no gene match: 10. Germline V gene data show CDR1 as SGDLS and CDR2 as YYNGEE. CDR3 sequence: CASSSVGQGTHNEQFF. The CDR3 nucleotides are TGTGCCAGCAGCTCAGTAGGACAGGGGACCCACAATGAGCAGTTCTTC.

The V call is TRBV30, the J call TRBJ2-1, with TRBD1 matching 8 bases. The CDR3 is 13 residues long. Per germline, CDR1 GTSNPN and CDR2 SVGIG (reference sequence). V shed 0 bases and J 9 bases; nucleotides not matched to a gene: 4. The CDR3 nucleotides are TGTGCCTGGAGTGTTGGACAGGGTGGTGAGCAGTTCTTC. Translation: CAWSVGQGGEQFF.

The rearrangement joins TRBV19 to TRBJ2-5, with a possible D match to TRBD2 (5 bases). With 3 bases removed from V and 3 bases from J, the gap between germline ends came to 17 bases. Germline values: CDR1 LNHDA, CDR2 SQIVND (reference sequence). The CDR3 totals 16 residues. This chain's CDR3 is CASSIPSGPEKETQYF. The CDR3 DNA reads TGTGCCAGTAGTATCCCAAGCGGACCCGAAAAAGAGACCCAGTACTTC.

The V and J genes are TRBV7-8 and TRBJ1-1, with unresolved D. In germline, CDR1 is SGHVS, CDR2 FQNEAQ. The V end was cut by 4 bases, the J end by 0 bases, with 6 bases between. This CDR3 contains 13 residues. CDR3 in amino acids: CASSSSLNTEAFF. The CDR3 DNA reads as TGTGCCAGCAGCTCTAGCTTGAACACTGAAGCTTTCTTT. The variable domain in full, completed from reference TRBV7-8 and TRBJ1-1, reads GAGVSQSPRYKVAKRGQDVALRCDPISGHVSLFWYQQALGQGPEFLTYFQNEAQLDKSGLPSDRFFAERPEGSVSTLKIQRTQQEDSAVYLCASSSSLNTEAFFGQGTRLTVV.

The genes are TRBV19 and TRBJ1-5; D remains unclear. V was trimmed by 6 bases and J by 1 base, leaving 13 bases between them. The germline V gene encodes CDR1 LNHDA and CDR2 SQIVND (reference sequence). This CDR3 is 15 amino acids long. The CDR3 DNA reads TGTGCCAGTAGCCAGATGAGAGACAGCAATCAGCCCCAGCATTTT. It is translated as CASSQMRDSNQPQHF.

The chain couples TRBV7-3 to TRBJ2-3; 8 bases map to TRBD2. J gave up 0 bases and V 6 bases, and 2 bases lay outside the gene matches. Germline V CDR1 and CDR2: SGHTA, FQGTGA. This CDR3 spans 14 amino acids. The CDR3 loop reads CASSSGESTDTQYF. In DNA form, the CDR3 reads TGTGCCAGCAGTAGCGGGGAGAGCACAGATACGCAGTATTTT.

This chain connects TRBV6-1 to TRBJ2-7, with D unclear. CDR3 length: 18 amino acids. V lost 1 base and J 6 bases, leaving 25 bases between the germline ends. The germline V gene encodes CDR1 MNHNS and CDR2 SASEGT. Here the CDR3 reads CASSEELTGVGANREQYF. The CDR3 bases are TGTGCCAGCAGTGAAGAGCTTACGGGTGTGGGCGCCAATCGCGAGCAGTACTTC.

This clone was observed a single time. The chain recombines TRBV27 with TRBJ2-1; the D is unclear. The V gene's germline CDR1 is MNHEY and CDR2 SMNVEV (reference sequence). Between the trimmed V and J ends, which lost 3 bases and 0 bases, there was a span of 6 bases. The CDR3 length is 14 residues. The CDR3 coding sequence is TGTGCCAGCAGTTTTGTGAGCTCCTACAATGAGCAGTTCTTC. Residues: CASSFVSSYNEQFF.

V and J are TRBV5-4 and TRBJ2-1; 11 bases map to TRBD2. After removal of 2 bases from V and 7 bases from J, the junction contained 2 bases not matched to a gene. Per the germline V gene, CDR1 is SGHNT and CDR2 is YYREEE (reference sequence). This CDR3 comprises 14 residues. The CDR3 is CASSFLAGGNEQFF. The DNA for the CDR3 is TGTGCCAGCAGCTTTCTAGCGGGGGGTAATGAGCAGTTCTTC.